The 17 T cell receptor beta chains below all came from one sample that was sequenced in a study of cytomegalovirus exposure and HLA in healthy donors. Primers included in the PCR were 60 Vbeta and 13 Jbeta primers. Method: immunoSEQ multiplex PCR; TCRdb's copy keeps in-frame clones and lacks some. The table lists more than 75,000 clones, 85% to 90% of them singletons. Sequencing was performed on PBMCs. These TCRs come from a man aged 18 to 30 in good health and CMV-seronegative.

The gene calls are TRBV6-5 and TRBJ2-1; 13 bases align to TRBD2. The CDR3 length is 15 residues. CDR1 and CDR2 from the germline V gene are MNHEY and SVGAGI. After removal of 6 bases from V and 12 bases from J, the junction contained 11 bases not matched to a gene. As DNA, the CDR3 is TGTGCCAGCAGCCGAACTAGCGGGAGGGCCTCAGGGCAGTTCTTC. Translated, it gives CASSRTSGRASGQFF.

This CDR3 is CAISESGSGSEQFF. The CDR3 nucleotides read TGTGCCATCAGTGAGTCGGGATCCGGGAGTGAGCAGTTCTTC. The chain couples TRBV10-3 to TRBJ2-1; perhaps TRBD2 as D (6 bases). V gave up 0 bases and J gave up 9 bases, with 12 bases separating them. CDR1 is ENHRY, CDR2 SYGVKD, per germline. The CDR3 sequence is 14 residues long.

The chain joins TRBV20-1 to TRBJ1-1, with TRBD1 identical over 8 bases. CDR1 and CDR2 (germline): DFQATT, SNEGSKA (reference sequence). Unmatched junction bases numbered 6, after V lost 5 bases and J lost 10 bases. The CDR3 has 11 amino acids. Here the CDR3 DNA reads TGCAGTGCTCTCGGACAGGGCGTAGCTTTCTTT. It translates to CSALGQGVAFF.

V and J are TRBV28 and TRBJ1-6, with D unresolved. The V gene's germline CDR1 is MDHEN and CDR2 SYDVKM. The CDR3 extends over 15 amino acids. V dropped 6 bases and J dropped 0 bases, with 9 bases sitting between them. The CDR3 loop reads CASRSSSSYNSPLHF. The CDR3 DNA sequence: TGTGCCAGCAGGTCGTCGAGCTCCTATAATTCACCCCTCCACTTT.

This clone was seen more than once but under ten times. This chain connects TRBV4-3 to TRBJ1-4; 8 nucleotides agree with TRBD1. V lost 0 bases, J lost 5 bases, and 5 bases stayed unmatched. CDR3 length equals 16 residues. Germline V gene sequence: CDR1 LGHNA, CDR2 YSLEER. The CDR3 DNA is TGCGCCAGCAGCCAAGATCGCGCAGGGGGCAATGAAAAACTGTTTTTT. It yields the protein CASSQDRAGGNEKLFF.

The V gene is TRBV6-5, the J gene TRBJ2-7, with 8 bases fitting TRBD1. V trimming: 5 bases; J trimming: 4 bases; junction bases outside the gene matches: 4. The CDR3 contains 13 residues. Germline loops: CDR1 MNHEY, CDR2 SVGAGI. CDR3 in DNA: TGTGCCAGCAGTCACGGACAGGGATACGAGCAGTACTTC. The encoded protein is CASSHGQGYEQYF.

Concerning this clone: The sample contains more than one DNA sequence encoding this CDR3. This sequence joins TRBV28 and TRBJ2-1, with a weak D call TRBD1 (9 bases). Trimming removed 6 bases from V and 5 bases from J, with 23 bases in between. Germline V gives CDR1 MDHEN, CDR2 SYDVKM. This CDR3 contains 17 residues. As DNA, the CDR3 is TGTGCCAGCAGGACAGGGGGGCTGGCGGGGGGCCACAATGAGCAGTTCTTC. This translates into CASRTGGLAGGHNEQFF.

The chain joins TRBV15 to TRBJ2-7, with 14 bases that match TRBD2. The V gene's germline CDR1 is LNHNV and CDR2 YYDKDF (reference sequence). Trimming took 1 base from V and 4 from J; bases not matched to a gene: 6. The CDR3 runs to 17 residues. The CDR3 sequence: CATSRGARLAGGYEQYF. The CDR3 nucleotides are TGTGCCACCAGCAGAGGGGCCCGACTAGCGGGAGGGTACGAGCAGTACTTC.

The V and J genes are TRBV28 and TRBJ1-5; 10 bases are shared with TRBD1. This CDR3 has 15 amino acids. Losses at the gene ends were 4 bases for V and 5 bases for J; bases not matched to a gene: 5. Germline CDR1 reads MDHEN; CDR2 reads SYDVKM. DNA of the CDR3: TGTGCCAGCAGTTCCGTGACAGGGGGCGATCAGCCCCAGCATTTT. Residues: CASSSVTGGDQPQHF.

The CDR3 nucleotides are TGTGCCAGTAGTATCTTTACAGGGGGTAGCTCCTACAATGAGCAGTTCTTC. This gives the protein CASSIFTGGSSYNEQFF. V is TRBV19 and J is TRBJ2-1, with 8 positions matching TRBD1. V shed 3 bases, J shed 0 bases, and the junction held 7 bases outside the gene matches. The CDR3 loop spans 17 amino acids. Germline V gives CDR1 LNHDA, CDR2 SQIVND (reference sequence).

For the CDR3, the DNA is TGTGCCAGCAGGCCGGGACAGAGAAACACCATATATTTT. Translated: CASRPGQRNTIYF. The V and J genes are TRBV6-1 and TRBJ1-3; 7 bases line up with TRBD1. Germline-derived CDR1 and CDR2 are MNHNS and SASEGT. The CDR3 runs 13 residues. The V and J ends lost 6 bases and 5 bases, in that order; junction bases with no gene match: 4.

This clone was seen more than once but under ten times. The rearrangement links TRBV29-1 to TRBJ1-4, with D possibly TRBD1 on 5 matching bases. This CDR3 contains 19 residues. V shed 4 bases and J shed 4 bases, with 28 bases lying between them. Germline CDR1 and CDR2: SQVTM and ANQGSEA. CDR3 loop: CSVVENPRSSGGGNEKLFF. The CDR3, as DNA: TGCAGCGTTGTAGAAAACCCCCGAAGCTCGGGGGGAGGTAATGAAAAACTGTTTTTT. The complete variable domain, with remaining parts taken from reference TRBV29-1 and TRBJ1-4, reads SAVISQKPSRDICQRGTSLTIQCQVDSQVTMMFWYRQQPGQSLTLIATANQGSEATYESGFVIDKFPISRPNLTFSTLTVSNMSPEDSSIYLCSVVENPRSSGGGNEKLFFGSGTQLSVL.

The chain has TRBV5-1 and TRBJ2-2; 8 bases map to TRBD1. Trimming cost V 4 bases and J 6 bases; bases outside gene matches: 5. Germline loops: CDR1 SGHRS, CDR2 YFSETQ. This CDR3 is 14 amino acids long. The CDR3 nucleotides read TGCGCCAGCAGCCCCCGACAGGGGCCCGGGGAGCTGTTTTTT. Its protein is CASSPRQGPGELFF.

This sequence joins TRBV2 and TRBJ2-7; 11 bases line up with TRBD2. Germline values: CDR1 SNHLY, CDR2 FYNNEI. The CDR3 has 15 residues. The V gene end was trimmed by 6 bases and the J gene end by 3 bases; junction bases not matched to a gene: 7. CDR3 nucleotide sequence: TGTGCCAGCAGGGACACTAGCGGGAGCATCTACGAGCAGTACTTC. It codes for CASRDTSGSIYEQYF.

The V and J genes are TRBV4-3 and TRBJ2-7; 13 positions match TRBD2. The germline CDR1 and CDR2 sequences are LGHNA and YSLEER. The junction had 0 bases not matched to a gene; V was cut back by 1 base and J by 6 bases. The CDR3 totals 14 residues. This chain's CDR3 is CASSQGTSGSEQYF. DNA of the CDR3: TGCGCCAGCAGCCAAGGGACTAGCGGGAGCGAGCAGTACTTC.

The V gene is TRBV7-9, the J gene TRBJ1-3, with 9 bases matching TRBD1. The CDR3 has 18 amino acids. The ends lost 5 bases at V and 0 bases at J; junction bases unmatched: 11. The germline gives CDR1 SEHNR, CDR2 FQNEAQ (reference sequence). CDR3 protein: CASSPGQGRSNSGNTIYF. The CDR3 DNA reads as TGTGCCAGCAGCCCCGGACAGGGGCGTTCCAACTCTGGAAACACCATATATTTT. Combining the CDR3 with reference TRBV7-9 and TRBJ1-3 gives the whole variable domain DTGVSQNPRHKITKRGQNVTFRCDPISEHNRLYWYRQTLGQGPEFLTYFQNEAQLEKSRLLSDRFSAERPKGSFSTLEIQRTEQGDSAMYLCASSPGQGRSNSGNTIYFGEGSWLTVV.

This clone was picked up a small number of times. This chain joins TRBV6-5 and TRBJ2-7; 11 bases fit TRBD2. Per germline, CDR1 MNHEY and CDR2 SVGAGI. V shed 2 bases and J 6 bases; nucleotides not matched to a gene: 6. This CDR3 is built from 15 residues. This CDR3 is CASSYASLAGGEQYF. The CDR3 DNA reads TGTGCCAGCAGTTACGCGTCCCTAGCGGGAGGCGAGCAGTACTTC.